The 21 T cell receptor beta chains below were found in one sample sequenced in a study of cytomegalovirus exposure and HLA in healthy donors. The PCR was carried out with 60 Vbeta primers and 13 Jbeta primers. The assay was immunoSEQ multiplex PCR, and TCRdb's table has in-frame clones only and misses some. The repertoire consists of 160,000 or so clones, with about four fifths occurring once and the leading ten covering roughly 5.2%. Sequenced sample: PBMCs. These receptors originate from a young woman in good health and CMV-seropositive.

The chain is built from TRBV19 and TRBJ2-5; 7 bases align to TRBD2. With 5 bases clipped from V and 5 bases from J, the junction kept 8 bases outside the gene matches. This CDR3 contains 14 residues. The germline CDR1 and CDR2 sequences are LNHDA and SQIVND (reference sequence). As DNA, the CDR3 is TGTGCCAGTAGTCCCTGGACTAGTATGGAGACCCAGTACTTC. It codes for CASSPWTSMETQYF.

This clone was seen a handful of times. The genes are TRBV4-3 and TRBJ2-7; TRBD1 aligns across 7 bases. The CDR3 contains 15 residues. V gave up 3 bases and J gave up 2 bases; unmatched junction bases: 7. Germline V gene data show CDR1 as LGHNA and CDR2 as YSLEER. DNA of the CDR3: TGCGCCAGCAGCCATTACAGGGGCACCCCCTACGAGCAGTACTTC. It yields the protein CASSHYRGTPYEQYF.

V usage is TRBV5-1 and J usage is TRBJ2-3, with TRBD2 matching over 14 bases. The CDR3 has 17 residues. The V and J ends lost 3 bases and 6 bases, in that order; junction bases with no gene match: 9. Germline values: CDR1 SGHRS, CDR2 YFSETQ. CDR3 region: CASSSGLAGVHVDTQYF. CDR3 nucleotide sequence: TGCGCCAGCAGCTCGGGACTAGCGGGGGTTCACGTGGATACGCAGTATTTT.

The chain links TRBV10-3 to TRBJ2-1; 8 bases map to TRBD2. The CDR3 totals 13 residues. Per germline, CDR1 ENHRY and CDR2 SYGVKD. J lost 14 bases, V lost 2 bases, and 8 bases had no gene match. CDR3 protein: CAISETAGLDKFF. The CDR3, as DNA: TGTGCCATCAGTGAGACGGCGGGACTAGACAAGTTCTTC.

The chain is built from TRBV2 and TRBJ1-6; possibly TRBD1 for D (5 bases). The CDR3 totals 12 residues. CDR1 is SNHLY and CDR2 is FYNNEI in the germline V gene. V was pared by 6 bases and J by 15 bases, with 15 bases between. The CDR3 region has the DNA TGTGCCAGCAGCTATGCGGGGCCGGGCCTCCACTTT. Translated: CASSYAGPGLHF.

This rearrangement joins TRBV6-1 to TRBJ1-2; 8 bases fit TRBD1. J was trimmed by 8 bases and V by 9 bases; bases with no gene match: 2. The CDR3 is made up of 10 amino acids. Germline lookup yields CDR1 MNHNS and CDR2 SASEGT. The CDR3 is CASRQGGYTF. The CDR3 coding sequence is TGTGCCAGTAGACAGGGGGGCTACACCTTC.

The genes are TRBV18 and TRBJ2-5, with a weak D call TRBD1 (5 bases). V was trimmed by 6 bases and J by 7 bases, leaving 15 bases between them. Germline assignment: CDR1 KGHSH and CDR2 LQKENI. This CDR3 contains 13 residues. CDR3 nucleotides: TGTGCCAGCTCTCTACAGCAGGGTGGGACCCAGTACTTC. This translates into CASSLQQGGTQYF.

This clone was counted once. The V gene is TRBV19, the J gene TRBJ1-6; 10 bases match TRBD1. The germline gives CDR1 LNHDA, CDR2 SQIVND (reference sequence). The CDR3 consists of 17 residues. Losses at the gene ends were 6 bases for V and 9 bases for J; bases not matched to a gene: 14. This CDR3 reads CASSSGTGVLRGSPLHF. In nucleotides, the CDR3 is TGTGCCAGTAGCTCCGGGACAGGGGTCCTTCGGGGTTCACCCCTCCACTTT. Looking up the rest from reference TRBV19 and TRBJ1-6 gives the full variable domain: DGGITQSPKYLFRKEGQNVTLSCEQNLNHDAMYWYRQDPGQGLRLIYYSQIVNDFQKGDIAEGYSVSREKKESFPLTVTSAQKNPTAFYLCASSSGTGVLRGSPLHFGNGTRLTVT.

The chain carries TRBV19 and TRBJ2-1, with 9 bases lining up with TRBD2. The V segment lost 7 bases and the J segment 4 bases; nucleotides outside the gene matches: 5. The germline V gene has CDR1 LNHDA and CDR2 SQIVND (reference sequence). The CDR3 is made up of 14 amino acids. This CDR3 is CASTLRGGYNEQFF. DNA for the CDR3: TGTGCCAGTACCCTGCGGGGGGGGTACAATGAGCAGTTCTTC.

The rearrangement links TRBV29-1 to TRBJ1-1; D is undetermined. Germline CDR1 reads SQVTM; CDR2 reads ANQGSEA. The V and J ends lost 7 bases and 1 base respectively, with 10 bases between them. The CDR3 loop spans 12 amino acids. The CDR3 nucleotides read TGCAGCGGTAAACTCCAGAACACTGAAGCTTTCTTT. It specifies CSGKLQNTEAFF.

The CDR3 DNA is TGTGCCAGCAGTGAAGCGCTTCGGGGGGGATATGGCTACACCTTC. This encodes CASSEALRGGYGYTF. The V and J genes are TRBV2 and TRBJ1-2; TRBD1 is a possible D gene (5 bases). V was pared by 0 bases and J by 5 bases, with 13 bases between. The CDR3 runs 15 residues. CDR1 and CDR2 from the germline V gene are SNHLY and FYNNEI.

This chain links TRBV7-2 with TRBJ2-2; D not certain. The CDR3 runs 14 residues. In germline, CDR1 is SGHTA, CDR2 FQGNSA. The V and J ends lost 3 bases and 3 bases respectively, with 8 bases between them. The CDR3 region is CASSLGSYTGELFF. CDR3 sequence (DNA): TGTGCCAGCAGCTTGGGCAGTTACACCGGGGAGCTGTTTTTT.

The chain joins TRBV2 to TRBJ1-2; 8 bases map to TRBD1. V shed 6 bases, J shed 8 bases, and the junction held 11 bases outside the gene matches. The CDR3 runs to 14 residues. Germline V CDR1 and CDR2: SNHLY, FYNNEI. The CDR3 nucleotides are TGTGCCAGCAGCCCCCGGACAGGGACGAAGGGCTACACCTTC. Translating gives CASSPRTGTKGYTF.

A few counts support this clone. V usage is TRBV15 and J usage is TRBJ2-3, with 11 bases that match TRBD2. The trim removed 0 bases at V and 4 bases at J, leaving 3 bases unmatched. The CDR3 covers 16 residues. Germline V CDR1 and CDR2: LNHNV, YYDKDF (reference sequence). This CDR3 reads CATSRERSGGADTQYF. Written as DNA, the CDR3 is TGTGCCACCAGCAGAGAGCGTAGCGGGGGGGCAGATACGCAGTATTTT. Combining the CDR3 with reference TRBV15 and TRBJ2-3 gives the whole variable domain DAMVIQNPRYQVTQFGKPVTLSCSQTLNHNVMYWYQQKSSQAPKLLFHYYDKDFNNEADTPDNFQSRRPNTSFCFLDIRSPGLGDTAMYLCATSRERSGGADTQYFGPGTRLTVL.

The rearrangement uses TRBV19 and TRBJ2-7; 7 bases align to TRBD1. The V and J ends lost 6 bases and 3 bases, in that order; junction bases with no gene match: 8. Germline V gene data show CDR1 as LNHDA and CDR2 as SQIVND (reference sequence). The length of the CDR3 is 14 residues. In DNA form, the CDR3 reads TGTGCCAGTAGATCCGACAGGGACCTCTACGAGCAGTACTTC. Amino acids: CASRSDRDLYEQYF.

This CDR3 is CASSPSSGNTIYF. The DNA of the CDR3 is TGTGCCAGTAGTCCGTCCTCTGGAAACACCATATATTTT. The chain combines TRBV19 with TRBJ1-3; no clear D gene. V shed 5 bases and J shed 0 bases, with 5 bases lying between them. The CDR3 runs to 13 residues. Germline CDR1 LNHDA, CDR2 SQIVND (reference sequence).

The chain has TRBV4-2 and TRBJ1-3, with D possibly being TRBD1 (5 bases). The V and J ends lost 4 bases and 0 bases respectively, with 13 bases between them. The germline gives CDR1 LGHNA, CDR2 YNFKEQ. CDR3 length equals 16 residues. CDR3: CASSPRQSRSGNTIYF. The DNA of the CDR3 is TGTGCCAGCAGCCCCCGACAGAGCCGCTCTGGAAACACCATATATTTT.

This chain uses TRBV4-2 with TRBJ2-7, with TRBD2 as a possible D gene (5 bases). Germline V gives CDR1 LGHNA, CDR2 YNFKEQ. The CDR3 length is 16 residues. V shed 1 base and J shed 3 bases, with 16 bases lying between them. CDR3 in DNA: TGTGCCAGCAGCCAAGGGGAGCTCGAGGCAGACTACGAGCAGTACTTC. The encoded protein is CASSQGELEADYEQYF.

This chain connects TRBV7-9 to TRBJ1-1, with D possibly TRBD1 on 6 matching bases. The CDR3 is 15 residues long. Trimming took off 0 bases at V and 1 base at J, with 9 bases between the two ends. The germline V gene encodes CDR1 SEHNR and CDR2 FQNEAQ (reference sequence). This CDR3 is CASSLATGRNTEAFF. CDR3 DNA sequence: TGTGCCAGCAGCTTAGCGACAGGAAGGAACACTGAAGCTTTCTTT.

V gene TRBV5-1 combines with J gene TRBJ2-7; D may be TRBD2 (5 bases). The length of the CDR3 is 14 residues. CDR1 SGHRS and CDR2 YFSETQ come from the germline V gene. V was trimmed by 7 bases and J by 1 base, leaving 15 bases between them. CDR3 nucleotides: TGCGCCAGCGGAGAGGGTATAGGATCCTACGAGCAGTACTTC. Amino acid sequence: CASGEGIGSYEQYF. The full variable domain, its missing parts supplied by reference TRBV5-1 and TRBJ2-7, is KAGVTQTPRYLIKTRGQQVTLSCSPISGHRSVSWYQQTPGQGLQFLFEYFSETQRNKGNFPGRFSGRQFSNSRSEMNVSTLELGDSALYLCASGEGIGSYEQYFGPGTRLTVT.

The chain has TRBV6-5 and TRBJ1-2, with D hard to call. The CDR3 runs to 14 residues. Germline CDR1 reads MNHEY; CDR2 reads SVGAGI. The V and J ends lost 2 bases and 0 bases respectively, with 7 bases between them. The CDR3 region is CASSYRGANYGYTF. For the CDR3, the DNA is TGTGCCAGCAGTTACCGCGGTGCTAACTATGGCTACACCTTC.